The present T cell receptor (beta chain) was sequenced within a study of cytotoxic CD8 clonotypes in ibrutinib-treated CLL. Overall study context: The patient breakdown showed ten to eleven relapsed/refractory and about 16 treatment-naive cases, with about 18 IGHV unmutated. Median treatment time before response sampling was about 12 months, range 6 to 36.

This clone was recorded once. Its antigen is not known. Study results and limitations: At baseline, clonality was higher than in age-matched healthy donors and correlated with CD8+ counts. Clonality went up at the time of ibrutinib response, stayed stable in sustained remission, and later dropped back toward its baseline level at progression.

The data were produced by immunoSEQ multiplex PCR, yet TCRdb's version contains in-frame clones alone and is incomplete. The sample lists about 310,000 clones; about 80% were seen once. The TCR was taken from a human donor with chronic lymphocytic leukemia. This material consisted of PBMCs, taken before ibrutinib treatment.

CDR3 in amino acids: CASSYESSIEQYF. DNA for the CDR3: TGTGCCAGCAGTTACGAGTCTTCTATCGAGCAGTACTTC. The chain combines TRBV6-5 with TRBJ2-7; D unresolved. The CDR3 runs 13 residues. The germline V gene has CDR1 MNHEY and CDR2 SVGAGI. V was shortened by 2 bases and J by 6 bases, with 11 bases between the two germline ends.